The 10 T cell receptor beta chains below were found in one sample sequenced in a study of T cell responses to AZD1222 COVID-19 vaccine. Clones were sequenced by immunoSEQ multiplex PCR, and TCRdb holds only the in-frame ones, with some missing. This table has approximately 60,000 clones, around 84% appearing once. The sample here was peripheral blood, taken on day 0 of AZD1222 vaccination. All receptors derive from an adult in good health.

This chain joins TRBV4-1 and TRBJ1-3, with D tentatively TRBD1 (5 bases). The CDR3 loop spans 15 amino acids. V was clipped by 1 base and J by 4 bases, with 11 bases between them. CDR1 MGHRA and CDR2 YSYEKL come from the germline V gene. The DNA for the CDR3 is TGCGCCAGCAGCCAAGCCCTGGGGGAAGGAAACACCATATATTTT. Translation gives CASSQALGEGNTIYF.

The chain carries TRBV19 and TRBJ1-2, with a weak D call TRBD1 (5 bases). The CDR3 spans 13 residues. CDR1 LNHDA and CDR2 SQIVND come from the germline V gene (reference sequence). V was pared by 2 bases and J by 6 bases, with 10 bases between. The CDR3 coding sequence is TGTGCCAGTAGTATAAACGGGGGGAATGGCTACACCTTC. It is translated as CASSINGGNGYTF.

This clone has only one observation. V and J are TRBV2 and TRBJ2-1, with D uncertain. Germline-derived CDR1 and CDR2 are SNHLY and FYNNEI. The ends were cut back, 7 bases at V and 8 bases at J, with 12 bases in the middle. This CDR3 has 12 residues. This chain's CDR3 is CASNTQHDEQFF. The CDR3, as DNA: TGTGCCAGCAACACCCAGCATGATGAGCAGTTCTTC.

The V and J genes are TRBV5-4 and TRBJ2-1; 10 nucleotides line up with TRBD2. The CDR3 length is 15 residues. The trim removed 4 bases at V and 5 bases at J, leaving 6 bases unmatched. CDR1 and CDR2 from the germline V gene are SGHNT and YYREEE (reference sequence). In nucleotides, the CDR3 is TGTGCCAGCAGCCATCGGACTAGCGGACACAATGAGCAGTTCTTC. It encodes CASSHRTSGHNEQFF. The variable domain in full, completed from reference TRBV5-4 and TRBJ2-1, reads ETGVTQSPTHLIKTRGQQVTLRCSSQSGHNTVSWYQQALGQGPQFIFQYYREEENGRGNFPPRFSGLQFPNYSSELNVNALELDDSALYLCASSHRTSGHNEQFFGPGTRLTVL.

This clone was found once. The chain combines TRBV7-2 with TRBJ2-5; D call uncertain. V was shortened by 1 base and J by 3 bases, with 6 bases between the two germline ends. In germline, CDR1 is SGHTA, CDR2 FQGNSA. This CDR3 region has 13 residues. This chain's CDR3 is CASSLVVEETQYF. The CDR3 nucleotides read TGTGCCAGCAGCTTAGTAGTAGAAGAGACCCAGTACTTC. The full variable domain, in which reference TRBV7-2 and TRBJ2-5 provide the parts outside the CDR3, is GAGVSQSPSNKVTEKGKDVELRCDPISGHTALYWYRQSLGQGLEFLIYFQGNSAPDKSGLPSDRFSAERTGGSVSTLTIQRTQQEDSAVYLCASSLVVEETQYFGPGTRLLVL.

CDR3 coding DNA: TGTGCCAGTACCCAAATGGACAGACTTAATGAAAAACTGTTTTTT. This gives the protein CASTQMDRLNEKLFF. This chain connects TRBV19 to TRBJ1-4, with a tentative D call TRBD1 (6 bases). The CDR3 length is 15 residues. V was cut by 7 bases and J by 4 bases, with 16 bases left in between. From germline, CDR1 is LNHDA and CDR2 SQIVND (reference sequence).

V is TRBV7-2 and J is TRBJ2-7; 7 nucleotides align to TRBD2. The germline gives CDR1 SGHTA, CDR2 FQGNSA. The CDR3 runs to 15 residues. The J segment lost 6 bases and the V segment lost 2 bases, leaving 10 bases of the junction unmatched. CDR3 coding DNA: TGTGCCAGCAGCTTATCTGGCGGGAGACCCCGCGAGCAGTACTTC. Translation: CASSLSGGRPREQYF.

The rearrangement uses TRBV28 and TRBJ2-7, with D perhaps given as TRBD1 or TRBD2 (5 bases each). Per germline, CDR1 MDHEN and CDR2 SYDVKM. This CDR3 has 14 amino acids. V dropped 4 bases and J dropped 3 bases, with 13 bases sitting between them. CDR3 DNA sequence: TGTGCCAGCAGTTCGCAGGGACCCCTCTACGAGCAGTACGTC. This encodes CASSSQGPLYEQYV.

The CDR3 nucleotides are TGTGCCAGCAGGGGGGTCGAGGAACCCCTCCACTTT. This sequence encodes CASRGVEEPLHF. The chain employs TRBV2 and TRBJ1-6; TRBD1 is a possible D gene (5 bases). The CDR3 consists of 12 residues. The germline V gene encodes CDR1 SNHLY and CDR2 FYNNEI. V gave up 6 bases and J gave up 12 bases, with 12 bases separating them.

In regard to this clone: Other DNA sequences in this sample translate to the same CDR3. This CDR3 reads CASSPGQGYGYTF. The DNA of the CDR3 is TGTGCCAGCAGTCCGGGACAGGGGTATGGCTACACCTTC. This sequence joins TRBV28 and TRBJ1-2, with 10 positions matching TRBD1. CDR3 length equals 13 residues. Germline trimming cut 5 bases from V and 5 bases from J; bases unmatched to any gene: 2. Germline CDR1 and CDR2: MDHEN and SYDVKM.